The 27 T cell receptor beta chains below all came from one sample that was sequenced in a study of tumor-infiltrating lymphocytes in primary liver carcinoma. cDNA specific to TCR beta was made from 500 to 650 ng of total RNA, with a constant-region primer employed for priming. For TCR beta, libraries were produced by three nested multiplex PCR rounds using slightly modified ARM-PCR. With TRBV1-TRBV30 forward primers and a C-beta reverse primer, the first two PCR rounds were run for around 11 cycles each. TCRdb called the multiplex PCR reads again in MiXCR, with one record for every CDR3 protein. The sample holds fewer than 250,000 distinct CDR3 sequences; roughly 80% are singletons and the top ten take 18%. Co-extraction yielded RNA and DNA from roughly 21-30 mg of unsorted bulk tissue. The specimen was tumor tissue from primary liver carcinoma. Every receptor here comes from a man in his forties with primary liver carcinoma and hepatitis B virus infection.

In its sample, this clonotype was seen many times. The chain uses TRBV28 and TRBJ2-3; TRBD2 aligns across 10 bases. The V gene end was trimmed by 6 bases and the J gene end by 1 base; junction bases not matched to a gene: 4. CDR1 and CDR2 from the germline V gene are MDHEN and SYDVKM. CDR3 length equals 15 residues. CDR3: CASSTGTSGTDTQYF. CDR3 in DNA: TGTGCCAGCAGCACCGGGACTAGCGGCACAGATACGCAGTATTTT.

This clonotype has just a few counts. Compared with germline, one end of the junction differs, possibly owing to a read error. V is TRBV5-4 and J is TRBJ2-3; D tentatively reads TRBD1 or TRBD2 (6 bases each). The CDR3 extends over 16 amino acids. Germline CDR1 and CDR2: SGHNT and YYREEE (reference sequence). Here the CDR3 reads CASSRPGGGYTDAQYF. The CDR3 DNA sequence: TGTGCCAGTAGTCGCCCCGGAGGGGGATACACAGATGCGCAGTATTTT.

Concerning this clonotype: At one of its ends the junction is not consistent with the germline gene, which may arise from a read error. This sequence joins TRBV29-1 and TRBJ2-5; D remains unclear. The J call may be faulty, since TRBJ2-1 better matches the DNA end. The germline V gene has CDR1 SQVTM and CDR2 ANQGSEA. The CDR3 is made up of 13 amino acids. CDR3 DNA sequence: TGCAGCCTTGAAGCCTCGGTACAAGAGGCCCAGTTCTTC. It is translated as CSLEASVQEAQFF.

With respect to this clonotype: It may be a read error: a sequence one base away is much more abundant. V gene TRBV5-1 combines with J gene TRBJ1-1; a possible D gene is TRBD1 (5 bases). Germline V gives CDR1 SGHRS, CDR2 YFSETQ. This CDR3 has 16 amino acids. Written as DNA, the CDR3 is TGCGCCAGAAGCTTGGACGGCTGGACACCGAACACTGAAGCTTTCTTT. Amino acids: CARSLDGWTPNTEAFF.

On this clonotype itself: A junction end diverges from the germline sequence, so it may reflect a read error. The genes are TRBV5-1 and TRBJ2-2, with D maybe TRBD2 (7 bases). In germline, CDR1 is SGHRS, CDR2 YFSETQ. This CDR3 is built from 15 residues. CDR3 nucleotides: TGCGCCAGCAGCTTGGCCATAGGGAGCACCGGGGGGCTGTTATTT. It codes for CASSLAIGSTGGLLF.

A few counts support this clonotype. A single base separates this from a much larger clone, so it may be a read error. This sequence joins TRBV5-4 and TRBJ2-2, with D perhaps TRBD2 (5 bases). The CDR3 contains 17 residues. V was pared by 3 bases and J by 5 bases, with 20 bases between. Germline lookup yields CDR1 SGHNT and CDR2 YYREEE (reference sequence). The DNA for the CDR3 is TGTGCCAGCAGCTCTACCTGGGCGGACTCGGGGACCGGGGAGCTGTTTTTT. It encodes CASSSTWADSGTGELFF. The full variable domain, completed using reference TRBV5-4 and TRBJ2-2, is ETGVTQSPTHLIKTRGQQVTLRCSSQSGHNTVSWYQQALGQGPQFIFQYYREEENGRGNFPPRFSGLQFPNYSSELNVNALELDDSALYLCASSSTWADSGTGELFFGEGSRLTVL.

The chain uses TRBV29-1 and TRBJ2-1; D not resolved. Germline-derived CDR1 and CDR2 are SQVTM and ANQGSEA. The ends were cut back, 5 bases at V and 8 bases at J, with 16 bases in the middle. The CDR3 consists of 13 residues. The CDR3 DNA sequence: TGCAGCGTTCTGGTATCGTTCGGGTATGAGCAGTTCTTC. The encoded protein is CSVLVSFGYEQFF.

This rearrangement joins TRBV6-2 or TRBV6-3 to TRBJ1-1; 7 nucleotides align to TRBD1. CDR1 and CDR2 (germline): MNHEY, SVGEGT. The CDR3 extends over 11 amino acids. V dropped 8 bases and J dropped 14; count of bases not matched to a gene: 11. The DNA for the CDR3 is TGTGCCAGCGGTTCGACAGGGCCGGCATTCTTT. It yields the protein CASGSTGPAFF.

The V gene is TRBV5-1, the J gene TRBJ1-6; 7 bases agree with TRBD1. Germline loops: CDR1 SGHRS, CDR2 YFSETQ. This CDR3 has 15 amino acids. Trimming cost V 2 bases and J 7 bases; bases outside gene matches: 6. CDR3 in amino acids: CASSFDGQENSPLHF. CDR3 bases: TGCGCCAGCAGCTTTGATGGACAGGAGAATTCACCCCTCCACTTT.

The gene calls are TRBV6-5 and TRBJ2-3; maybe TRBD1 (5 bases). The CDR3 contains 16 residues. Germline CDR1 reads MNHEY; CDR2 reads SVGAGI. V dropped 4 bases and J dropped 5 bases, with 19 bases sitting between them. CDR3 bases: TGTGCCAGCAGTTTAACCGTGACAGACACCAAAGATACGCAGTATTTT. Amino acid sequence: CASSLTVTDTKDTQYF.

A remark on this clonotype: No conserved phenylalanine or tryptophan is present at the end of the CDR3, so a read error is the likely explanation. V gene TRBV4-1 combines with J gene TRBJ2-5; tentatively, D is TRBD1 (7 bases). Trimming removed 3 bases at V and 3 bases at J, with 14 bases between. The CDR3 loop spans 15 amino acids. Germline assignment: CDR1 MGHRA and CDR2 YSYEKL. CDR3 sequence (DNA): TGCGCCAGCAGCCACGCGGGACAGACCGAAGAGACCCAGTACCTC. Its translation: CASSHAGQTEETQYL.

Worth noting for this clonotype: The CDR3 ends on some other residue instead of the conserved phenylalanine or tryptophan, so this is likely a read error. V gene TRBV5-4 combines with J gene TRBJ2-2; D not certain. This CDR3 comprises 13 residues. Germline V gene lookup returns CDR1 SGHNT and CDR2 YYREEE (reference sequence). Between the trimmed V and J ends, which lost 2 bases and 11 bases, there was a span of 13 bases. CDR3 loop: CASSFEGYSELFS. CDR3 nucleotide sequence: TGTGCCAGCAGCTTCGAAGGGTACAGCGAGCTGTTTTCT.

Turning to this clonotype: A read error may be the cause here, since a much bigger clone is one base away. V is TRBV5-1 and J is TRBJ1-2; 9 bases map to TRBD1. The CDR3 consists of 14 residues. In germline, CDR1 is SGHRS, CDR2 YFSETQ. The CDR3 DNA reads TGCGCCAGCAGCTCTCGACAGGGGGGCTATTGCTACACCTTC. Amino acids: CASSSRQGGYCYTF.

As regards this clonotype: A much larger clone differs from this one at a single base, so this may be a read error. The CDR3 does not end in the conserved phenylalanine or tryptophan, so this is likely a read error. The rearrangement uses TRBV28 and TRBJ2-3, with 8 bases lining up with TRBD2. This CDR3 is built from 13 residues. J gave up 0 bases and V 7 bases, and 0 bases lay outside the gene matches. From germline, CDR1 is MDHEN and CDR2 SYDVKM. The CDR3 DNA sequence: TGTGCCAGCATAGCGGGAAGCACAGATACGCAGTATGTT. Translation gives CASIAGSTDTQYV.

V usage is TRBV6-1 and J usage is TRBJ2-1, with a tentative D call TRBD1 (5 bases). With 3 bases removed from V and 6 bases from J, the gap between germline ends came to 15 bases. Germline loops: CDR1 MNHNS, CDR2 SASEGT. This CDR3 has 15 residues. CDR3 nucleotides: TGTGCCAGCAGTGAGGAGACAGAGGAATCCAATGAGCAGTTCTTC. It translates to CASSEETEESNEQFF.

The J gene is TRBJ2-6, the V gene TRBV6-1, with D perhaps matching TRBD1 (6 bases). The CDR3 totals 19 residues. Germline V lookup: CDR1 MNHNS, CDR2 SASEGT. The CDR3 DNA reads as TGTAACAGCATGGCCTTTCAGGGCAGGGGCCGCTCTGGGGCCAACGTCCTGACTTTC. Translating it yields CNSMAFQGRGRSGANVLTF.

Details on this clonotype: Lacking the conserved final phenylalanine or tryptophan, this CDR3 likely reflects a read error. The chain's CDR3 is CASSRTLVSPLHD. In DNA form, the CDR3 reads TGTGCCAGCAGCCGTACTCTGGTTTCACCCCTCCACGAT. The chain has TRBV11-1 and TRBJ1-6; D remains unclear. The germline V gene encodes CDR1 SGHAT and CDR2 FQDESV (reference sequence). This CDR3 is 13 amino acids long. The germline V and J ends were trimmed by 5 bases and 9 bases, with 11 bases remaining between them.

Concerning this clonotype itself: At one boundary the junction diverges from the germline segment, which might be a read error. V and J are TRBV5-1 and TRBJ2-1; 7 bases are shared with TRBD2. The CDR3 runs to 16 residues. CDR1 and CDR2 from the germline V gene are SGHRS and YFSETQ. DNA for the CDR3: TGCGTCAGCAGCGTTACCGAGTCTAGCGGCGGGAATGAGCAGTTCTTC. Its translation is CVSSVTESSGGNEQFF.

Remarks on this clonotype: Since no conserved phenylalanine or tryptophan closes the CDR3, a read error is the likely cause. No DNA is shown, since the ends of the CDR3 on it are uncertain; the CDR3 is the one TCRdb lists. V is TRBV11-2 and J is TRBJ2-1; the table's D call, TRBD1, was not checked against the DNA. The CDR3 has 13 amino acids, counting both end residues. Germline-derived CDR1 and CDR2 are SGHAT and FQNNGV. The CDR3 sequence is CASSPDRGNEKFY.

About this clonotype itself: Here the CDR3 omits its conserved ending phenylalanine or tryptophan, so a read error is the likely source. The J gene is TRBJ2-1, the V gene TRBV12-3 or TRBV12-4, with D maybe TRBD2 (6 bases). Trimming took off 8 bases at V and 7 bases at J, with 24 bases between the two ends. The CDR3 sequence is 16 residues long. CDR3 coding DNA: TGTGCCAGCGCCCGAAGGGGCGGGGATTTACTTAATGAGCAGTTCTCT. It encodes CASARRGGDLLNEQFS.

A remark on this clonotype: Sequence at one end of the junction differs from germline and may be a read error. V usage is TRBV5-6 and J usage is TRBJ2-1; D may correspond to TRBD1 or TRBD2 (7 bases each). The CDR3 runs to 17 residues. The V gene's germline CDR1 is SGHDT and CDR2 YYEEEE. CDR3 in amino acids: CVSSSNLQGRGYNEQFF. CDR3 DNA: TGTGTCAGCAGCTCGAACCTACAGGGGCGGGGGTACAATGAGCAATTCTTC.

This clonotype was seen just once. Because it lacks the conserved phenylalanine or tryptophan at the end, this CDR3 is likely a read error. The CDR3 nucleotides read TGTGCCAACACAACAGGGGTTGACCAGTACTCC. Amino acid sequence: CANTTGVDQYS. The chain is built from TRBV11-2 and TRBJ2-7, with 7 bases lining up with TRBD1. Looked up from germline, CDR1 is SGHAT and CDR2 is FQNNGV. The CDR3 covers 11 residues. V trimming: 10 bases; J trimming: 10 bases; junction bases outside the gene matches: 10.

With respect to this clonotype: The final CDR3 position lacks the conserved phenylalanine or tryptophan, pointing to a likely read error. No DNA is shown, since the ends of the CDR3 on it are uncertain; the CDR3 is the one TCRdb lists. V is TRBV29-1 and J is TRBJ2-5; TRBD2 reflects the table's D call only, with no check against the DNA. Germline V CDR1 and CDR2: SQVTM, ANQGSEA. The CDR3 contains 15 residues when both ends are counted. CDR3: CSVRTSGSWPEIQYS.

Points on this clonotype: Sequence at one end of the junction differs from germline and may be a read error. This rearrangement joins TRBV5-4 to TRBJ2-3; D not resolved. In germline, CDR1 is SGHNT, CDR2 YYREEE (reference sequence). The CDR3 sequence is 13 residues long. CDR3 protein: CTSSLRSTDTQYF. The CDR3 DNA is TGTACCAGCAGTTTGAGGAGCACAGATACGCAGTATTTT. Combining the CDR3 with reference TRBV5-4 and TRBJ2-3 gives the whole variable domain ETGVTQSPTHLIKTRGQQVTLRCSSQSGHNTVSWYQQALGQGPQFIFQYYREEENGRGNFPPRFSGLQFPNYSSELNVNALELDDSALYLCTSSLRSTDTQYFGPGTRLTVL.

The sample holds one count of this clonotype. The J gene is TRBJ1-1, the V gene TRBV10-3, with D hard to call. CDR1 and CDR2 (germline): ENHRY, SYGVKD. The ends were cut back, 8 bases at V and 0 bases at J, with 13 bases in the middle. The length of the CDR3 is 14 residues. CDR3 DNA: TGTGCCATCCAAGAGGGAGAAGTGAACACTGAAGCTTTCTTT. Its translation: CAIQEGEVNTEAFF.

Concerning this clonotype itself: Here the CDR3 omits its conserved ending phenylalanine or tryptophan, so a read error is the likely source. The DNA is left out, because the CDR3 cannot be placed on it with certainty; the CDR3 is given as TCRdb lists it. The V and J genes are TRBV4-2 and TRBJ2-1. Germline CDR1 reads LGHNA; CDR2 reads YNFKEQ. The CDR3 length is 15 residues, termini included. The CDR3 region is CANSQASDGGYEQFL.

On this clonotype: At one of its ends the junction is not consistent with the germline gene, which may arise from a read error. The CDR3 sequence: CAIGPAGVEDTQYF. The CDR3 DNA follows: TGTGCCATCGGTCCCGCCGGGGTTGAAGATACCCAGTACTTC. The chain has TRBV12-3 or TRBV12-4 and TRBJ2-5, with D perhaps matching TRBD2 (5 bases). The CDR3 spans 14 residues.